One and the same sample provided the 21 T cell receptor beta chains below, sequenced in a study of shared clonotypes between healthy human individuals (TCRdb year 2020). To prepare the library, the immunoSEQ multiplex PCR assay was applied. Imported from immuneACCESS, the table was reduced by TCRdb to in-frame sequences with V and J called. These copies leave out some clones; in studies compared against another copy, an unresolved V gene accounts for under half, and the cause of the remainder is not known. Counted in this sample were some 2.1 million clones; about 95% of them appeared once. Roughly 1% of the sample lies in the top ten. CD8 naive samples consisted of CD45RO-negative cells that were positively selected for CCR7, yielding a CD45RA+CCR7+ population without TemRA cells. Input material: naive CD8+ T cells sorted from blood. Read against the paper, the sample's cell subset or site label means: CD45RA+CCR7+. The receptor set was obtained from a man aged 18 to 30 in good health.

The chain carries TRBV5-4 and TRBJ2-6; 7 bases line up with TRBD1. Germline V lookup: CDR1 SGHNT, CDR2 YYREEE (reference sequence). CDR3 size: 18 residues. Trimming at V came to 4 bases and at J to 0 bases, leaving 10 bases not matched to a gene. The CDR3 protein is CASSSRQGRSSGANVLTF. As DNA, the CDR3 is TGTGCCAGCAGCAGTAGACAGGGCCGAAGCTCTGGGGCCAACGTCCTGACTTTC.

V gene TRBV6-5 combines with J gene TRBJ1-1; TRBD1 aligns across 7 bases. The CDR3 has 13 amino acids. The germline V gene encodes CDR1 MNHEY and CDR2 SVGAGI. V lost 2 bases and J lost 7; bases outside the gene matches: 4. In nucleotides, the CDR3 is TGTGCCAGCAGTTACAAGGGGGCTGGTGAAGCTTTCTTT. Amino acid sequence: CASSYKGAGEAFF.

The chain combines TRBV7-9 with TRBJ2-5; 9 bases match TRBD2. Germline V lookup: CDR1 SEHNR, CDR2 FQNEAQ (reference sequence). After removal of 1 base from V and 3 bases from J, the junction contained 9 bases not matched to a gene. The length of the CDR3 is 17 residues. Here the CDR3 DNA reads TGTGCCAGCAGCTTAGGGGTCCTAGCGGGAACCGAAGAGACCCAGTACTTC. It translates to CASSLGVLAGTEETQYF.

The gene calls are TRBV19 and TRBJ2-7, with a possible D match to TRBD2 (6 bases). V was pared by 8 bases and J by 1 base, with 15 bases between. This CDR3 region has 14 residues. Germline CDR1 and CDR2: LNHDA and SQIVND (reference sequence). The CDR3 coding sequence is TGTGCCAGTTCCTGGGGCGGGGATTCCTACGAGCAGTACTTC. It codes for CASSWGGDSYEQYF.

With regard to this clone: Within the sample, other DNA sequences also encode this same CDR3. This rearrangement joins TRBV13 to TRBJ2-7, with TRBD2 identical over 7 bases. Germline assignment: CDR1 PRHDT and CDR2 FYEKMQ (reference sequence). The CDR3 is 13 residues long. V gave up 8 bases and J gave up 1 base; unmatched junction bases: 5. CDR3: CASGDSGSYEQYF. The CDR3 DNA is TGTGCCAGCGGGGATAGCGGGTCCTACGAGCAGTACTTC.

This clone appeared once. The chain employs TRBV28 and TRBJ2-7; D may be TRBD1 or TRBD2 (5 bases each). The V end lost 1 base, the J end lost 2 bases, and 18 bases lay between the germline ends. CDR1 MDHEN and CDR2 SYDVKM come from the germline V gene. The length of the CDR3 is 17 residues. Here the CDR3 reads CASSLSPGRDLTYEQYF. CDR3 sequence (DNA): TGTGCCAGCAGTTTATCCCCTGGCAGGGACCTAACCTACGAGCAGTACTTC. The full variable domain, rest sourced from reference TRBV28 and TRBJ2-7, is DVKVTQSSRYLVKRTGEKVFLECVQDMDHENMFWYRQDPGLGLRLIYFSYDVKMKEKGDIPEGYSVSREKKERFSLILESASTNQTSMYLCASSLSPGRDLTYEQYFGPGTRLTVT.

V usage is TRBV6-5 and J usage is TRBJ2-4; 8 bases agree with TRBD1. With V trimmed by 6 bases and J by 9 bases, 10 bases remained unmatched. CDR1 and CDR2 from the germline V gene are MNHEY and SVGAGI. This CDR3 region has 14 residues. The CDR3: CASRPGQGFFIQYF. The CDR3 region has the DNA TGTGCCAGCAGACCCGGACAGGGATTTTTCATTCAGTACTTC.

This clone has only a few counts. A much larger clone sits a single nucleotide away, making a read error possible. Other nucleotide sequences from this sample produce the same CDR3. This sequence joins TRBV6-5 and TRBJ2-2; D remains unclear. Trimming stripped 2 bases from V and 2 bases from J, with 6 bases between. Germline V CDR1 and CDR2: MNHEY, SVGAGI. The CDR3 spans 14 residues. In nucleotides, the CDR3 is TGTGCCAGCAGTTACGGGCACAACACCGGGGAGCTGTTTTTT. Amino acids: CASSYGHNTGELFF.

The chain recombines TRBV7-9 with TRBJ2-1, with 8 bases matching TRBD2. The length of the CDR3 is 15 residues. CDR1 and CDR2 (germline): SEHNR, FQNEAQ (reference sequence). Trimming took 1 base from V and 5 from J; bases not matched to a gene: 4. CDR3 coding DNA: TGTGCCAGCAGCTTAGACCGGGAGGGCAACAATGAGCAGTTCTTC. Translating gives CASSLDREGNNEQFF.

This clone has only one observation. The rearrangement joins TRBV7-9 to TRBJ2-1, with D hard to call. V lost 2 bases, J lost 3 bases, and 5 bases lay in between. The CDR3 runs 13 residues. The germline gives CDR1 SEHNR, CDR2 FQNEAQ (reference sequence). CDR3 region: CASSLPDYNEQFF. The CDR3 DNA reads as TGTGCCAGCAGCTTACCAGACTACAATGAGCAGTTCTTC.

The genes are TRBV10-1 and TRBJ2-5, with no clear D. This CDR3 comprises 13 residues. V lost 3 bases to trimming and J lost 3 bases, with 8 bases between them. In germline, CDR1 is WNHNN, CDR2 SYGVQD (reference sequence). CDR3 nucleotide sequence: TGCGCCAGCAGTGATGGCCTGGAAGAGACCCAGTACTTC. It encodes CASSDGLEETQYF.

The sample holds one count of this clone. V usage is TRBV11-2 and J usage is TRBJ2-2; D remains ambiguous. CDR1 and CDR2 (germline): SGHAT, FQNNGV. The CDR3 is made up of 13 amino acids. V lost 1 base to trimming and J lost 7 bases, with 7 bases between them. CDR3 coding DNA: TGTGCCAGCAGCTTAGTGGTCAACGGGGAGCTGTTTTTT. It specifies CASSLVVNGELFF.

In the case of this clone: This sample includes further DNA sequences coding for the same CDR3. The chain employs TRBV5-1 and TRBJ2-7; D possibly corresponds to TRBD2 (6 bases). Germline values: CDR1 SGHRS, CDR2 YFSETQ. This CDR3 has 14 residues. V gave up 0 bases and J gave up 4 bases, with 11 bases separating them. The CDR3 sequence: CASSLVGGGYEQYF. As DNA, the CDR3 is TGCGCCAGCAGCTTGGTGGGGGGAGGTTACGAGCAGTACTTC.

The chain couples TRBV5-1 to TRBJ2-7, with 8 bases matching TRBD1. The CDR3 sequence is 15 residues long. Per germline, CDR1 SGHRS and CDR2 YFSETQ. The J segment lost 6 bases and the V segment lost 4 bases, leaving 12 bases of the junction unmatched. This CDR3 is CASSLGQGRLGEQYF. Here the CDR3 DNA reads TGCGCCAGCAGCCTCGGACAGGGTCGACTGGGCGAGCAGTACTTC.

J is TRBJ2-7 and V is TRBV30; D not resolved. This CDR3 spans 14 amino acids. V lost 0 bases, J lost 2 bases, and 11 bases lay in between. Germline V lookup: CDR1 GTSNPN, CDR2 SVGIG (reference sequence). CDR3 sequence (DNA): TGTGCCTGGAGTGTATCTTTCGGTACCTACGAGCAGTACTTC. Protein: CAWSVSFGTYEQYF.

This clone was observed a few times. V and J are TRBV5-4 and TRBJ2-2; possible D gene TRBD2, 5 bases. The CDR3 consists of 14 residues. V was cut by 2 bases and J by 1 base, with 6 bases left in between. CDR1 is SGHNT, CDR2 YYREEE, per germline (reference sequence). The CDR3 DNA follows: TGTGCCAGCAGCTTCGGGGAGAACACCGGGGAGCTGTTTTTT. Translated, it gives CASSFGENTGELFF. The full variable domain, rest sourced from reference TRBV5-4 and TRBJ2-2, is ETGVTQSPTHLIKTRGQQVTLRCSSQSGHNTVSWYQQALGQGPQFIFQYYREEENGRGNFPPRFSGLQFPNYSSELNVNALELDDSALYLCASSFGENTGELFFGEGSRLTVL.

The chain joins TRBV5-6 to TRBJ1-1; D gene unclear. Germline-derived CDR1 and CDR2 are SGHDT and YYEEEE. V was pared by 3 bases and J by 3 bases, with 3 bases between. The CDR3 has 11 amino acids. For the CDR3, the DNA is TGTGCCAGCAGCTACGACACTGAAGCTTTCTTT. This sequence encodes CASSYDTEAFF.

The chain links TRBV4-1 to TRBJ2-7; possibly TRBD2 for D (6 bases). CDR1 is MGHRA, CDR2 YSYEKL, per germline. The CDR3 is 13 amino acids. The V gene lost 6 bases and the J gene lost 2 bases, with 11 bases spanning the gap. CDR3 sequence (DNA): TGCGCCAGCAGTGCCGGGAGTGCCTACGAGCAGTACTTC. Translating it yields CASSAGSAYEQYF.

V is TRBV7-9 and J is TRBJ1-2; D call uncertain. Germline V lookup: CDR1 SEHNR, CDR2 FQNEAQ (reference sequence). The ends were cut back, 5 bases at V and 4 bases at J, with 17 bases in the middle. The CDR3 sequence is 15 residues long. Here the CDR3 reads CASSLPPGVFYGYTF. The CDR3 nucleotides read TGTGCCAGCAGCCTCCCGCCAGGAGTCTTCTATGGCTACACCTTC.

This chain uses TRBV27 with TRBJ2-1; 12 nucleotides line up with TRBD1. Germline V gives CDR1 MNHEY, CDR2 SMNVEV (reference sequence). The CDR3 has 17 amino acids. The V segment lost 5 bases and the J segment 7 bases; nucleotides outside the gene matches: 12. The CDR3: CASSRGPGTGGFNEQFF. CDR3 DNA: TGTGCCAGCAGTCGCGGCCCCGGGACAGGGGGCTTTAATGAGCAGTTCTTC.

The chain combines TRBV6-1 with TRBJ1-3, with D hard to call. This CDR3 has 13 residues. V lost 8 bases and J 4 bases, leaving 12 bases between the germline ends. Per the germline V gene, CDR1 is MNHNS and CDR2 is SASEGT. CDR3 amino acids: CASPSGWGNTIYF. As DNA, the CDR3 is TGTGCCAGCCCCTCGGGCTGGGGAAACACCATATATTTT.